This T cell receptor (beta chain) is drawn from a study of cytomegalovirus exposure and HLA in healthy donors. Study-wide points: Fewer N-insertions (relative to the approximately 700-donor mean) were reportedly seen in an Asian-associated ancestry cluster in a later analysis.

The CDR3 is made up of 15 amino acids. Trimming removed 0 bases at V and 5 bases at J, with 13 bases between. From germline, CDR1 is SGDLS and CDR2 YYNGEE. This clone has just a few counts. Antigen unknown. Both 60 Vbeta primers and 13 Jbeta primers went into the PCR. Generated by immunoSEQ multiplex PCR, the TCRdb table keeps only in-frame clones and is missing some. Seen here are roughly 120,000 clones, around 73% observed once, and the top ten hold under 10%. This TCR was recovered from a man aged 35 to 55 in good health and CMV-seronegative. The sequenced sample consisted of PBMCs. The chain links TRBV9 to TRBJ2-3, with a tentative D call TRBD2 (7 bases). CDR3 DNA sequence: TGTGCCAGCAGCGTAGCCGGGGGGCTCGTAGATACGCAGTATTTT. Residues: CASSVAGGLVDTQYF.